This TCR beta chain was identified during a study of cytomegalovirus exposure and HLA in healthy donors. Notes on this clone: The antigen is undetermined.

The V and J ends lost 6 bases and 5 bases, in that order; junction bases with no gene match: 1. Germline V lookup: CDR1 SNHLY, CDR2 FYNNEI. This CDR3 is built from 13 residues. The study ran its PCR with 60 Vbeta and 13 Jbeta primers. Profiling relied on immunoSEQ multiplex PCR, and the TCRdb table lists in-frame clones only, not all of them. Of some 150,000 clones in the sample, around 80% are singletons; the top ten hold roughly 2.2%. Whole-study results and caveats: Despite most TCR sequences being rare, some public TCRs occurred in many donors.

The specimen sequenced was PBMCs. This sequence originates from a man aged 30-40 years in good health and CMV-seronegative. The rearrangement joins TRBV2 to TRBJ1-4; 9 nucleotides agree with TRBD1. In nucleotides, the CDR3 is TGTGCCAGCAGAGGACAGGGGAATGAAAAACTGTTTTTT. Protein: CASRGQGNEKLFF.